This T cell receptor beta chain derives from a study of blood T cell repertoires in COVID-19 (dated by TCRdb to the early 2020s). Regarding the research as a whole: Samples covering the acute and convalescent phases of COVID-19 were provided by collaborators in the United States, Italy and Spain. The material from the prospective study consisted of cDNA or gDNA derived from T cells, B-cell-depleted T cells, or PBMCs. The dataset comprised deeply sampled blood TCRbeta repertoires from subjects exposed to, actively infected with, or recovered from COVID-19. The repertoires were released in a freely available public database meant as a resource for research on the immune response to SARS-CoV-2. Samples were obtained from the ongoing ImmuneRACE study (first 160 participants) and from over 1,000 subjects provided by 6 global collaborators. The sample metadata nearly always contained a de-identified subject ID, COVID-19 status, age in years and sex. Where HLA class I and class II types were available, the types were taken from metadata supplied by the sample provider, not from assay-based typing. Beyond this particular receptor, the publication reports: Clinical and demographic metadata were provided uncurated, with the amount varying by source and participant.

The immunoSEQ Assay, a bias-controlled multiplex PCR, was used to amplify TCRbeta CDR3 regions from genomic DNA. In the source study's methods: The number of nucleated cells in each sample was estimated by amplification of reference gene primers within the assay. Sequence reads were collapsed and filtered to measure the absolute abundance of every unique TCRbeta CDR3 rearrangement. For each sample, productive Simpson clonality was calculated as the square root of Simpson's diversity index over productive rearrangements. Imported from immuneACCESS, the table was reduced by TCRdb to in-frame sequences with V and J called. These copies leave out some clones; in studies compared against another copy, an unresolved V gene accounts for under half, and the cause of the remainder is not known. The DNA was the basis for D and trimming; V, J and clone size are from that table. This sample has about 330,000 clones in its table, and more than 85% of those were observed once. The ten largest clonotypes hold approximately 18% of the sample.

V loses 4 bases at its end and J loses 1 base; junction bases beyond the gene matches: 4. Looking up the germline V gene yields CDR1 KGHDR and CDR2 SFDVKD. The CDR3 runs 16 residues from the cysteine to the phenylalanine. The CDR3 DNA has 48 bases and is translated from base 1. Participants in the prospective study were aged roughly 18 to 90 years, lived in about two dozen United States geographic areas, and enrolled through a virtual design. In the prospective study, participants were assigned to cohorts based on the clinical history participants reported in a screening survey and a study questionnaire. Recovered participants in ImmuneRACE Cohort 3 were defined by two consecutive negative NP/OP PCR tests, clearance by a healthcare professional, or resolution of symptoms. Each participant in the prospective study had whole blood, serum and a nasopharyngeal or oropharyngeal swab collected by mobile phlebotomists. Over a roughly 2-month period, participants in the prospective study had the option of providing additional blood draws and questionnaires. Blood samples from the prospective study were shipped frozen or at room temperature prior to DNA extraction.

Worth noting for this clone: Its cognate antigen has yet to be identified. It has no much larger one-base neighbor in the sample; base qualities were not kept.

The sequencing input was PBMCs or T cells enriched from blood (not recorded which). This clonotype originated in a woman aged 25 to 39 who had recovered from COVID-19. This chain joins TRBV24-1 to TRBJ2-3; TRBD2 matches 10 bases in the middle. The CDR3 loop reads CATSESGTSGTDTQYF. Read as DNA, the sequence is TGTGCCACCAGTGAATCCGGGACTAGCGGCACAGATACGCAGTATTTT.